These 13 T cell receptor beta chains were sequenced from one sample in a study of cytomegalovirus exposure and HLA in healthy donors. This PCR relied on a set of 60 Vbeta primers and 13 Jbeta primers. Libraries were prepared by immunoSEQ multiplex PCR; TCRdb keeps only in-frame clonotypes and omits some of them. The table shows 100,000 to 150,000 clones, with under 90% occurring only once. Source material: PBMCs. All receptors come from a woman in her 40s in good health and CMV-seropositive.

The chain employs TRBV7-2 and TRBJ1-5, with D perhaps TRBD1 (5 bases). The germline gives CDR1 SGHTA, CDR2 FQGNSA. Between the trimmed V and J ends, which lost 5 bases and 3 bases, there was a span of 23 bases. This CDR3 contains 18 residues. CDR3 in DNA: TGTGCCAGCAGCCAACCCCCAGGGTCCGGCAGATTCAATCAGCCCCAGCATTTT. Amino acids: CASSQPPGSGRFNQPQHF.

V is TRBV6-5 and J is TRBJ1-1, with a possible D match to TRBD1 (5 bases). The CDR3 contains 15 residues. Trimming cost V 7 bases and J 4 bases, with 19 bases left between them. The germline CDR1 and CDR2 sequences are MNHEY and SVGAGI. The DNA for the CDR3 is TGTGCCAGCATCCCGGTGGCAGGGTTGGGCACTGAAGCTTTCTTT. As protein: CASIPVAGLGTEAFF.

The chain employs TRBV6-6 and TRBJ1-2; no clear D gene. The germline V gene has CDR1 MNHNY and CDR2 SVGAGI (reference sequence). Trimming stripped 6 bases from V and 4 bases from J, with 6 bases between. This CDR3 has 11 amino acids. The CDR3 sequence: CASRAFYGYTF. CDR3 DNA: TGTGCCAGCAGGGCTTTCTATGGCTACACCTTC.

This chain connects TRBV27 to TRBJ2-7; a weak D match, TRBD2 (6 bases). Per the germline V gene, CDR1 is MNHEY and CDR2 is SMNVEV (reference sequence). V lost 3 bases and J 3 bases, leaving 12 bases between the germline ends. CDR3 length equals 14 residues. The CDR3 is CASSFRGVVYEQYF. CDR3 DNA sequence: TGTGCCAGCAGTTTTCGCGGGGTGGTCTACGAGCAGTACTTC.

The CDR3 sequence is CASSLGVGGNAYTEAFF. Written as DNA, the CDR3 is TGTGCCAGCAGCTTAGGAGTTGGGGGGAATGCTTACACTGAAGCTTTCTTT. The chain carries TRBV7-9 and TRBJ1-1; a weak D match, TRBD1 (5 bases). Germline V CDR1 and CDR2: SEHNR, FQNEAQ (reference sequence). The length of the CDR3 is 17 residues. V gave up 1 base and J gave up 3 bases, with 18 bases separating them.

This chain uses TRBV6-5 with TRBJ1-3; D uncertain. Trimming cost V 4 bases and J 4 bases, with 11 bases left between them. Germline V gives CDR1 MNHEY, CDR2 SVGAGI. CDR3 length: 14 residues. The DNA for the CDR3 is TGTGCCAGCAGTTCCAGAGCGGGCGGAAACACCATATATTTT. Protein sequence: CASSSRAGGNTIYF.

The V gene is TRBV9, the J gene TRBJ2-1; D is uncertain. Germline lookup yields CDR1 SGDLS and CDR2 YYNGEE. V was pared by 6 bases and J by 9 bases, with 22 bases between. The CDR3 is made up of 15 amino acids. The CDR3 DNA is TGTGCCAGCACGTCCGGTGACTTGCGTCCGGGTGAGCAGTTCTTC. Its protein product is CASTSGDLRPGEQFF.

This clone was seen just once. In nucleotides, the CDR3 is TGTGCCAGCAGCTTAGGGGTCTTACACACTGAAGCTTTCTTT. This translates into CASSLGVLHTEAFF. The rearrangement joins TRBV5-6 to TRBJ1-1, with D possibly matching TRBD1 (5 bases). The length of the CDR3 is 14 residues. Germline V CDR1 and CDR2: SGHDT, YYEEEE. V shed 2 bases and J shed 3 bases, with 11 bases lying between them.

The CDR3 DNA is TGTGCCAGTAGTATCGGGGAATCCTACGAGCAGTACTTC. Its translation is CASSIGESYEQYF. The J gene is TRBJ2-7, the V gene TRBV19, with a possible D match to TRBD2 (5 bases). The CDR3 length is 13 residues. In germline, CDR1 is LNHDA, CDR2 SQIVND (reference sequence). Trimming stripped 3 bases from V and 1 base from J, with 7 bases between.

Comment on this clone: This is likely a read error, given that the CDR3 carries no conserved phenylalanine or tryptophan at its end. The limits of the CDR3 on the DNA are not certain, so only TCRdb's listed CDR3 is given. The genes are TRBV28 and TRBJ1-1. 13 amino acids form the CDR3, both terminal residues included. The germline V gene has CDR1 MDHEN and CDR2 SYDVKM. The CDR3 is CASSFGRTSTVST.

V gene TRBV28 combines with J gene TRBJ2-2; maybe TRBD2 (6 bases). The germline gives CDR1 MDHEN, CDR2 SYDVKM. Deletions cut 3 bases from V and 6 bases from J, with 17 bases between. This CDR3 contains 16 residues. CDR3 region: CASSFFRDFNPGELFF. For the CDR3, the DNA is TGTGCCAGCAGTTTCTTCCGGGACTTTAACCCCGGGGAGCTGTTTTTT.

The V gene is TRBV5-6, the J gene TRBJ1-1; TRBD1 aligns across 7 bases. The J segment lost 8 bases and the V segment lost 4 bases, leaving 2 bases of the junction unmatched. CDR3 length: 11 amino acids. Germline CDR1 SGHDT, CDR2 YYEEEE. The CDR3 sequence: CASSAGGEAFF. As DNA, the CDR3 is TGTGCCAGCAGCGCAGGGGGGGAAGCTTTCTTT.

J is TRBJ2-5 and V is TRBV27, with 9 nucleotides matching TRBD2. CDR3 size: 15 residues. Germline CDR1 reads MNHEY; CDR2 reads SMNVEV (reference sequence). J lost 2 bases, V lost 5 bases, and 6 bases had no gene match. DNA for the CDR3: TGTGCCAGCAGTCCGGGGACTAGCCGTCAAGAGACCCAGTACTTC. Translating it yields CASSPGTSRQETQYF.